This TCR beta chain was captured in a study of control samples from healthy donors and cancer patients. Trimming pared 3 bases from V and 0 bases from J, leaving 6 bases between. The CDR3 covers 13 residues. The germline V gene encodes CDR1 MDHEN and CDR2 SYDVKM. Clones were read by immunoSEQ multiplex PCR, and TCRdb kept only the in-frame ones, dropping some. The sample shows fewer than 85,000 clones, roughly nine tenths of them seen only once. The count of this clone is one. The receptor's source is a young man in good health. The V and J genes are TRBV28 and TRBJ2-7; D unclear. Sequenced: blood. In DNA, the CDR3 is TGTGCCAGCAGTTTTGTGGACTCCTACGAGCAGTACTTC. Protein: CASSFVDSYEQYF.